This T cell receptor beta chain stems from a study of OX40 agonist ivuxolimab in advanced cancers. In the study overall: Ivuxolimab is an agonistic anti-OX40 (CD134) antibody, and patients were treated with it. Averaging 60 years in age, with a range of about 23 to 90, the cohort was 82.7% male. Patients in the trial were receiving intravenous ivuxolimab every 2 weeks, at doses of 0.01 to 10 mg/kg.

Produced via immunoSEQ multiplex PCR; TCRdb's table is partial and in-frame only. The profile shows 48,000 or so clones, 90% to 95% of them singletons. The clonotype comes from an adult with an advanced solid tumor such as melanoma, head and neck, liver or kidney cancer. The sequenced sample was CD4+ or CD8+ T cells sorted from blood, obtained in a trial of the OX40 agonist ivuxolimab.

CDR3 bases: TGTGCCAGCAGTTCCAAAGCAGGGGGGCAAGAGACCCAGTACTTC. It yields the protein CASSSKAGGQETQYF. This chain connects TRBV28 to TRBJ2-5, with D possibly TRBD1 on 7 matching bases. This CDR3 contains 15 residues. CDR1 and CDR2 (germline): MDHEN, SYDVKM. With 4 bases removed from V and 2 bases from J, the gap between germline ends came to 14 bases. Complete variable domain (other parts from reference TRBV28 and TRBJ2-5): DVKVTQSSRYLVKRTGEKVFLECVQDMDHENMFWYRQDPGLGLRLIYFSYDVKMKEKGDIPEGYSVSREKKERFSLILESASTNQTSMYLCASSSKAGGQETQYFGPGTRLLVL.